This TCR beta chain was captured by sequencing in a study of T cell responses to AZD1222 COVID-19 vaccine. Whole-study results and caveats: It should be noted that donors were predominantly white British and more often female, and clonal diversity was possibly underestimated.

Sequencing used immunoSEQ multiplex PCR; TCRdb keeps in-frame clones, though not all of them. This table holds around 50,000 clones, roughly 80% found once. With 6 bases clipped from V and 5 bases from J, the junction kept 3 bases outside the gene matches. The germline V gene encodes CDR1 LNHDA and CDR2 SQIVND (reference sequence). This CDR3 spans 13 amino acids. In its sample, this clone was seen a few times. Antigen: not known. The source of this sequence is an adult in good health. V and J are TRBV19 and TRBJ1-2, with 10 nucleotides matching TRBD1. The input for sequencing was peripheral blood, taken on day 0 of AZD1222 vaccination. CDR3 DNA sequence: TGTGCCAGTAGCCAGGGACAGGGGTATGGCTACACCTTC. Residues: CASSQGQGYGYTF.